The clone carrying this T cell receptor (beta chain) was observed a handful of times. What it recognizes is unknown. These data come from a study of beta chain features in type 1 diabetes. Looking at the study overall: Cell yields, gender and age were similar in healthy donors and patients. All of the samples together had over 90 million sorted cells examined.

The study reverse transcribed the entire isolated RNA, so it sequenced expressed TCRB transcripts. Only in-frame clones appear in the TCRdb table, and some are missing; sequencing was by immunoSEQ multiplex PCR. The sample has some 150,000 clones; about 10% are singletons. Findings of the study overall: PCR might show a preference for shorter templates, equally across patients and controls.

After removal of 1 base from V and 3 bases from J, the junction contained 7 bases not matched to a gene. CDR1 LGHNA and CDR2 YNFKEQ come from the germline V gene. This CDR3 spans 17 amino acids. The chain carries TRBV4-2 and TRBJ2-7, with TRBD2 identical over 12 bases. The TCR originated in a man between 18 and 29 years old in good health. Source material: naive CD4+ T cells from blood. In DNA, the CDR3 is TGTGCCAGCAGCCAAGGGACTAGCGGGGCCGCGGGCTACGAGCAGTACTTC. Translation: CASSQGTSGAAGYEQYF.